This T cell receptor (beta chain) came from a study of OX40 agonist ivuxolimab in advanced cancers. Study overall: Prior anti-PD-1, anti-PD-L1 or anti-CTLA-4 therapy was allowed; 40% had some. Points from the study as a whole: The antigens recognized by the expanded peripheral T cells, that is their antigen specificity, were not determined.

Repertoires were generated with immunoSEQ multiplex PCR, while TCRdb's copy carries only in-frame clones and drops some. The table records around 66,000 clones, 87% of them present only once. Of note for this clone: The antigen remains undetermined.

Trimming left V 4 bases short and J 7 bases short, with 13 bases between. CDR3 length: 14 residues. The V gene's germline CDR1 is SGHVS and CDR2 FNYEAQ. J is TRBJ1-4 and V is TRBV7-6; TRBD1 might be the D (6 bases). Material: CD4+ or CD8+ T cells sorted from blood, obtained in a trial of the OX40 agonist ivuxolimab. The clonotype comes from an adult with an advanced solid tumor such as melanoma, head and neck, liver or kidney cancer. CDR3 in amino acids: CASSSQTRGEKLFF. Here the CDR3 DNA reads TGTGCCAGCAGCTCCCAGACCAGGGGTGAAAAACTGTTTTTT.